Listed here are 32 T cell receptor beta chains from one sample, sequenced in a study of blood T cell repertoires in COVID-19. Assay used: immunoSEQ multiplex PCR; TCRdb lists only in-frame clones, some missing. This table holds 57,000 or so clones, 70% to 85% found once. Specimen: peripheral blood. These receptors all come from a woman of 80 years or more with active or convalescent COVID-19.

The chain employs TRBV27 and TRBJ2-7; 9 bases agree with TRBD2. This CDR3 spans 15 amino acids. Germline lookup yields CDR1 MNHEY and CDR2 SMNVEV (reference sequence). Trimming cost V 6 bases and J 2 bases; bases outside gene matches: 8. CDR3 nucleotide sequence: TGTGCCAGCAGGCCCCTAGCGGGGACCCCCTACGAGCAGTACTTC. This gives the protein CASRPLAGTPYEQYF.

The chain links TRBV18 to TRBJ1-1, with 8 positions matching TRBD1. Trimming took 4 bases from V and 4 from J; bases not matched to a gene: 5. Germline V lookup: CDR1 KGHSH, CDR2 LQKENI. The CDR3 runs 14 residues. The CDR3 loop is CASSQDREATEAFF. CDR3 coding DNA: TGTGCCAGCTCACAGGACAGGGAGGCCACTGAAGCTTTCTTT. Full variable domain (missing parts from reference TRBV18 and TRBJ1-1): NAGVMQNPRHLVRRRGQEARLRCSPMKGHSHVYWYRQLPEEGLKFMVYLQKENIIDESGMPKERFSAEFPKEGPSILRIQQVVRGDSAAYFCASSQDREATEAFFGQGTRLTVV.

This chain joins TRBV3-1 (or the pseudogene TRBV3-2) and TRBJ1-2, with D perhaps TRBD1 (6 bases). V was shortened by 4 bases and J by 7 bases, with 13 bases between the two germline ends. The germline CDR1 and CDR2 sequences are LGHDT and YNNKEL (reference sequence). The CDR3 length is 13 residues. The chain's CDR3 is CASSPGGGSGYTF. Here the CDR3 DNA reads TGTGCCAGCAGCCCCGGGGGGGGCAGTGGCTACACCTTC.

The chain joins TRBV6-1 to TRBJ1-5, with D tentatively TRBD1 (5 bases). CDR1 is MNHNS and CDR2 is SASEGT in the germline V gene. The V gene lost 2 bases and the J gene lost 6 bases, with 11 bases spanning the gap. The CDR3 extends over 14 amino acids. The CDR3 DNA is TGTGCCAGCAGTGAATCCGGGACTGGTCAGCCCCAGCATTTT. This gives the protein CASSESGTGQPQHF.

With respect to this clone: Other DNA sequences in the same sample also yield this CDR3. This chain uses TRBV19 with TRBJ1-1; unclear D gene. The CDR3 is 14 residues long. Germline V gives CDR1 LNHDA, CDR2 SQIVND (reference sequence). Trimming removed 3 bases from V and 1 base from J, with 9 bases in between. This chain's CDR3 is CASSIEGRNTEAFF. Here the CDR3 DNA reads TGTGCCAGTAGTATCGAGGGCAGGAACACTGAAGCTTTCTTT.

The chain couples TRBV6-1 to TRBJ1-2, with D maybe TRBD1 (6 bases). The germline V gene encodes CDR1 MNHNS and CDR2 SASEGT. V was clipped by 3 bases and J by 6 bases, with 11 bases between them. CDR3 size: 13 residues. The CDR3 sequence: CASSDRGRDGYTF. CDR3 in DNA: TGTGCCAGCAGTGACAGGGGAAGGGATGGCTACACCTTC.

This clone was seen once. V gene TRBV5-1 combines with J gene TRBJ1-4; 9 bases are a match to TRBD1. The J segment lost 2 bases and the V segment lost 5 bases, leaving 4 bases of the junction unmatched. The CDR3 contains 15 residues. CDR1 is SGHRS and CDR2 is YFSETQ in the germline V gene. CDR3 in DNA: TGCGCCAGCAGGGTTGGACAGGGGACTAATGAAAAACTGTTTTTT. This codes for CASRVGQGTNEKLFF.

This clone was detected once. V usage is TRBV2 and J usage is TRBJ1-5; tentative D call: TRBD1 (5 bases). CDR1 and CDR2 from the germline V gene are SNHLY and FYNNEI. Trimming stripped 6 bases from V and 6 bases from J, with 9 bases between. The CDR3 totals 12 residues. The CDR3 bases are TGTGCCAGCAGGGGGCTTGGTCAGCCCCAGCATTTT. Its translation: CASRGLGQPQHF.

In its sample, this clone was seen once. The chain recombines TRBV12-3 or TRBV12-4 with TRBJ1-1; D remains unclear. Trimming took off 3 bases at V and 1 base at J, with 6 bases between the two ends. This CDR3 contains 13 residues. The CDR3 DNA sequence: TGTGCCAGCAGTTTTTCATCGAACACTGAAGCTTTCTTT. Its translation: CASSFSSNTEAFF.

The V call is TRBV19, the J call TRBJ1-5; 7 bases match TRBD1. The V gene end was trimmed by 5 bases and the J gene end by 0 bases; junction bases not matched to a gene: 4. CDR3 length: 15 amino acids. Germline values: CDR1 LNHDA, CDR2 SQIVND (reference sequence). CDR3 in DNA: TGTGCCAGTAGTGTGACAGGGAATAGCAATCAGCCCCAGCATTTT. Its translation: CASSVTGNSNQPQHF.

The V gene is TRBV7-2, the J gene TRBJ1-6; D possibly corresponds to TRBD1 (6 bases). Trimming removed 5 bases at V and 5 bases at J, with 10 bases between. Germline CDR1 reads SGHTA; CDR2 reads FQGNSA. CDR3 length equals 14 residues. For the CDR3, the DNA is TGTGCCAGCAGCGTTAACAGGGATAATTCACCCCTCCACTTT. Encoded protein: CASSVNRDNSPLHF.

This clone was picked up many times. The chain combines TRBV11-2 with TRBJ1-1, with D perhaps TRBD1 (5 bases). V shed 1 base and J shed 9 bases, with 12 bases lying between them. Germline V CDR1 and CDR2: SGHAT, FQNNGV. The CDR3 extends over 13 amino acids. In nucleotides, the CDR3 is TGTGCCAGCAGCTTAGGTCGTGCAGGGAAAGCTTTCTTT. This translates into CASSLGRAGKAFF.

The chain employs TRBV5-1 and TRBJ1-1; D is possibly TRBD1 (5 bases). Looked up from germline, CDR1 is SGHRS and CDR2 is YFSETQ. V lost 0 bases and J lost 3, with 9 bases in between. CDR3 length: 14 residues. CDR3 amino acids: CASSLAGRDTEAFF. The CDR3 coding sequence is TGCGCCAGCAGCTTGGCGGGCAGGGACACTGAAGCTTTCTTT. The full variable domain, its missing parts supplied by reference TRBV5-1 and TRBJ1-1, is KAGVTQTPRYLIKTRGQQVTLSCSPISGHRSVSWYQQTPGQGLQFLFEYFSETQRNKGNFPGRFSGRQFSNSRSEMNVSTLELGDSALYLCASSLAGRDTEAFFGQGTRLTVV.

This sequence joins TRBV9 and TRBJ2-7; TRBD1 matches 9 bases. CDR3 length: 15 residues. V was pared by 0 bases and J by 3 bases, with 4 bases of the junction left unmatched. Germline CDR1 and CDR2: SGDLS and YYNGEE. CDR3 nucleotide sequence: TGTGCCAGCAGCGTAGGACAGGGGGGAGTCTACGAGCAGTACTTC. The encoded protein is CASSVGQGGVYEQYF.

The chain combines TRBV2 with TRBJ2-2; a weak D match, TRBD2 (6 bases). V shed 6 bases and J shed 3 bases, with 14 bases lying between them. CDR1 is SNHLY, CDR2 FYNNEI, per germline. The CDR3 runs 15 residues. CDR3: CASSGGTWDTGELFF. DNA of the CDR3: TGTGCCAGCAGCGGCGGGACGTGGGACACCGGGGAGCTGTTTTTT.

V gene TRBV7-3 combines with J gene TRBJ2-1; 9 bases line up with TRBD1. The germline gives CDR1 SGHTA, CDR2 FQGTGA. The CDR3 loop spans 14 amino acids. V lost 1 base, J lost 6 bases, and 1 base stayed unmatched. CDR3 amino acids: CASSLKGQGNEQFF. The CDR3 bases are TGTGCCAGCAGCTTAAAGGGACAGGGCAATGAGCAGTTCTTC.

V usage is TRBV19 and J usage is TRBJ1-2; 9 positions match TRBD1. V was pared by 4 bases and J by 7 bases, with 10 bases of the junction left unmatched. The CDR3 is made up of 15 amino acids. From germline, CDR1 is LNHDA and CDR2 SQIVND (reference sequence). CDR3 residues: CASSTPGQGMSGYTF. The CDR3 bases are TGTGCCAGTAGTACACCCGGACAGGGGATGTCTGGCTACACCTTC.

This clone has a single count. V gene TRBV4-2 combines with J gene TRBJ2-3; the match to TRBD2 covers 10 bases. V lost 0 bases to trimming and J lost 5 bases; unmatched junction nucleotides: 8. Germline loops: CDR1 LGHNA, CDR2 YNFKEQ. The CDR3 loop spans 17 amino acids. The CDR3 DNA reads TGTGCCAGCAGCCAAGAACCAGCGGGGGGGCCTAGAGATACGCAGTATTTT. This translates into CASSQEPAGGPRDTQYF.

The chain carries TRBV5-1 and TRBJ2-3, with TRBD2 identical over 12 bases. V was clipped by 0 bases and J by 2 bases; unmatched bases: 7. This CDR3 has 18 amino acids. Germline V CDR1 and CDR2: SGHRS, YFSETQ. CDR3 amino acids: CASSLGLAGVHYTDTQYF. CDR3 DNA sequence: TGCGCCAGCAGCTTGGGACTAGCGGGGGTGCACTACACAGATACGCAGTATTTT.

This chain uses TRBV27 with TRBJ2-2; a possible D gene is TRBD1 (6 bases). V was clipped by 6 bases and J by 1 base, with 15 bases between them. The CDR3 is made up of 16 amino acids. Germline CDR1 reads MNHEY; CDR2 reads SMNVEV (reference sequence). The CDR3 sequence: CASSAFGGWNTGELFF. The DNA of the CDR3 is TGTGCCAGCAGCGCCTTTGGGGGCTGGAACACCGGGGAGCTGTTTTTT.

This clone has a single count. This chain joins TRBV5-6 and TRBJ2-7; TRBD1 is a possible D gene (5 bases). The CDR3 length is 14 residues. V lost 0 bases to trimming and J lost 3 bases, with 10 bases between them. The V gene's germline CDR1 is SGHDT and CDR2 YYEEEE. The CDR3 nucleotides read TGTGCCAGCAGCTTGGGGGTCAGGGTCTACGAGCAGTACTTC. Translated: CASSLGVRVYEQYF.

DNA for the CDR3: TGTGCCAGCAGCCTCTCGGGGGATCACACTGAAGCTTTCTTT. Translating gives CASSLSGDHTEAFF. The rearrangement links TRBV3-1 (or the pseudogene TRBV3-2) to TRBJ1-1; possibly TRBD1 for D (5 bases). V lost 4 bases and J lost 3, with 12 bases in between. The V gene's germline CDR1 is LGHDT and CDR2 YNNKEL (reference sequence). The CDR3 loop spans 14 amino acids.

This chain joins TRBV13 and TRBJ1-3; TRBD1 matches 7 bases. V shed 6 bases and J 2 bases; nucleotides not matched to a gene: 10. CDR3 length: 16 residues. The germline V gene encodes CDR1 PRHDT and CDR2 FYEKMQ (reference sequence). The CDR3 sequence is CASSPAGGPAGNTIYF. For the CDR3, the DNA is TGTGCCAGCAGTCCCGCAGGGGGGCCAGCTGGAAACACCATATATTTT. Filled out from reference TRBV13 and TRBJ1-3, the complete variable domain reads AAGVIQSPRHLIKEKRETATLKCYPIPRHDTVYWYQQGPGQDPQFLISFYEKMQSDKGSIPDRFSAQQFSDYHSELNMSSLELGDSALYFCASSPAGGPAGNTIYFGEGSWLTVV.

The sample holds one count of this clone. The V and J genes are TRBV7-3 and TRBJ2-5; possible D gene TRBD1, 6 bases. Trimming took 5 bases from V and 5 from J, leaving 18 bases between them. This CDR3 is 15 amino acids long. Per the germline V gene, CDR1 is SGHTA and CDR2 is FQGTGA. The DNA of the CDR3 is TGTGCCAGCAGCCCAGGGTATGGGGGCGAGGAGACCCAGTACTTC. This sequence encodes CASSPGYGGEETQYF.

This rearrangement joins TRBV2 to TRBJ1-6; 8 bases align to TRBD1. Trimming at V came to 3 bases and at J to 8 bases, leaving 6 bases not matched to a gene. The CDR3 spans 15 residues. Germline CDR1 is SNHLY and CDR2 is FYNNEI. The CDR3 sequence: CASSEQGAQHSPLHF. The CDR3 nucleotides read TGTGCCAGCAGTGAGCAGGGGGCGCAGCATTCACCCCTCCACTTT.

The DNA for the CDR3 is TGTGCCAGCTCACCCTCGGAGGGGCCCCTCCACTTT. Translation: CASSPSEGPLHF. The V call is TRBV18, the J call TRBJ1-6, with TRBD1 as a possible D gene (5 bases). The CDR3 extends over 12 amino acids. Germline V gives CDR1 KGHSH, CDR2 LQKENI. V was pared by 3 bases and J by 13 bases, with 10 bases between.

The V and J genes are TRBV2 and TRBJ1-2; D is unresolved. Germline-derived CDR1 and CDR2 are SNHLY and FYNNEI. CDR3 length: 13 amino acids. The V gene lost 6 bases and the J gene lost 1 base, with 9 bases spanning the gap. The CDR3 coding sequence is TGTGCCAGCAGCCAACTCAATAACTATGGCTACACCTTC. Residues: CASSQLNNYGYTF.

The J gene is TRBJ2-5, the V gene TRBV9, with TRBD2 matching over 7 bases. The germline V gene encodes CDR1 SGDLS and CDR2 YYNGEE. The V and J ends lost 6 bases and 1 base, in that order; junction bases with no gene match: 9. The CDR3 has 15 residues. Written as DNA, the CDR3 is TGTGCCAGCACCCCGTTTGCTAGCGGCCAAGAGACCCAGTACTTC. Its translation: CASTPFASGQETQYF. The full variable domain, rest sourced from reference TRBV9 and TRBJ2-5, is DSGVTQTPKHLITATGQRVTLRCSPRSGDLSVYWYQQSLDQGLQFLIQYYNGEERAKGNILERFSAQQFPDLHSELNLSSLELGDSALYFCASTPFASGQETQYFGPGTRLLVL.

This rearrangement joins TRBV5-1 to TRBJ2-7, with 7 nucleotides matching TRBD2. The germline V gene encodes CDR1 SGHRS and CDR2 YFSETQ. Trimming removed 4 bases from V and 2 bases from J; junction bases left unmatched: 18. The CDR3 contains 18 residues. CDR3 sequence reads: CASSLSRISGPNAYEQYF. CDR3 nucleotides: TGCGCCAGCAGCCTGTCCCGAATTAGCGGGCCAAACGCCTACGAGCAGTACTTC.

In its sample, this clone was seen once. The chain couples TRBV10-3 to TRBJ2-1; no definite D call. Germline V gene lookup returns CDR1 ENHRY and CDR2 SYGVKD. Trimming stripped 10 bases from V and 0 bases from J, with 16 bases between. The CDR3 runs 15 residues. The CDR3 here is CATRRDLSSYNEQFF. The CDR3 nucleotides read TGTGCCACCCGCCGTGACTTGAGCTCCTACAATGAGCAGTTCTTC.

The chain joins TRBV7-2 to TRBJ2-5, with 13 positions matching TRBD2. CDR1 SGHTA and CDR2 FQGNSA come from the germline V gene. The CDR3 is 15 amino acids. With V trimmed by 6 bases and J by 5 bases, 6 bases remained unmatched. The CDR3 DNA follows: TGTGCCAGCAGTCGACTAGCGGGGGGCGGGGAGACCCAGTACTTC. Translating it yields CASSRLAGGGETQYF.

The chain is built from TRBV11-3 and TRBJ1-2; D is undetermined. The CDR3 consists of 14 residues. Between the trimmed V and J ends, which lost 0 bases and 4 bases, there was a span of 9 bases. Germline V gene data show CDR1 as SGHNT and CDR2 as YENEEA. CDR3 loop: CASSLESGPYGYTF. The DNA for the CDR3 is TGTGCCAGCAGCTTAGAATCGGGTCCCTATGGCTACACCTTC.